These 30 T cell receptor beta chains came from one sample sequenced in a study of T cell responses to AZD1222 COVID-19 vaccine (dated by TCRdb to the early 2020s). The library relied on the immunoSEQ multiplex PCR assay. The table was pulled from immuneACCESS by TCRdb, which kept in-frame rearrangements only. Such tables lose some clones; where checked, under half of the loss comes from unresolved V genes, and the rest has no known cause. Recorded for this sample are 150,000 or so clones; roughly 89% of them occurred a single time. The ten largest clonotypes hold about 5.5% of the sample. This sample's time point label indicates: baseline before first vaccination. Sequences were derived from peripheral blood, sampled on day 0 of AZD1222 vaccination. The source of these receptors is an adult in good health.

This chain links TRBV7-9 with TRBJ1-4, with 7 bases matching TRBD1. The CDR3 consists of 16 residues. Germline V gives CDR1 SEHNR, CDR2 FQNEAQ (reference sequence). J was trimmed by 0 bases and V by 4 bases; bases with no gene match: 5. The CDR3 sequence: CASSWGQTATNEKLFF. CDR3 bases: TGTGCCAGCAGCTGGGGACAGACTGCAACTAATGAAAAACTGTTTTTT.

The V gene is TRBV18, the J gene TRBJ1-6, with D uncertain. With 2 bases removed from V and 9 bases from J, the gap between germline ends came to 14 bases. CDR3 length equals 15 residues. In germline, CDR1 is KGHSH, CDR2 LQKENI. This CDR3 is CASSPAGPPSSPLHF. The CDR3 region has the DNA TGTGCCAGCTCACCAGCGGGCCCTCCGAGTTCACCCCTCCACTTT.

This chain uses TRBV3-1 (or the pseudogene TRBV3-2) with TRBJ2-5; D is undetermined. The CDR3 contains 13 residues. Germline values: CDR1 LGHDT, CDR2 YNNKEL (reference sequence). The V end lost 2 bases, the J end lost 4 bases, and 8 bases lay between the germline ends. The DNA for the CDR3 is TGTGCCAGCAGCCAATTGGCCGCAGAGACCCAGTACTTC. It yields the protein CASSQLAAETQYF.

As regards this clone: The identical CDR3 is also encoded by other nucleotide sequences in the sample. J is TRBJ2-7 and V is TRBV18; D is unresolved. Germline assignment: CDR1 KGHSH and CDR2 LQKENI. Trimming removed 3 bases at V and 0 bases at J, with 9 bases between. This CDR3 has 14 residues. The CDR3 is CASSPLDSSYEQYF. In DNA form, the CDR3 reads TGTGCCAGCTCACCTTTGGATTCCTCCTACGAGCAGTACTTC. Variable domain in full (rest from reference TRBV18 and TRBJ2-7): NAGVMQNPRHLVRRRGQEARLRCSPMKGHSHVYWYRQLPEEGLKFMVYLQKENIIDESGMPKERFSAEFPKEGPSILRIQQVVRGDSAAYFCASSPLDSSYEQYFGPGTRLTVT.

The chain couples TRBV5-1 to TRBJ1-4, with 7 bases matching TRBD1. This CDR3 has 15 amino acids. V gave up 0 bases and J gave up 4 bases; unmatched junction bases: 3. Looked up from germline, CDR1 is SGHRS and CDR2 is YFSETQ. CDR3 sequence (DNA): TGCGCCAGCAGCTTGGCGACAGGGATTAATGAAAAACTGTTTTTT. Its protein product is CASSLATGINEKLFF.

The CDR3 is CASSAGHLEDTIYF. CDR3 coding DNA: TGTGCCAGCAGCGCCGGACACCTCGAGGACACCATATATTTT. The rearrangement joins TRBV9 to TRBJ1-3; tentative D call: TRBD1 (5 bases). Trimming cost V 3 bases and J 8 bases, with 15 bases left between them. The CDR3 loop spans 14 amino acids. Germline CDR1 is SGDLS and CDR2 is YYNGEE. Full variable domain (missing parts from reference TRBV9 and TRBJ1-3): DSGVTQTPKHLITATGQRVTLRCSPRSGDLSVYWYQQSLDQGLQFLIQYYNGEERAKGNILERFSAQQFPDLHSELNLSSLELGDSALYFCASSAGHLEDTIYFGEGSWLTVV.

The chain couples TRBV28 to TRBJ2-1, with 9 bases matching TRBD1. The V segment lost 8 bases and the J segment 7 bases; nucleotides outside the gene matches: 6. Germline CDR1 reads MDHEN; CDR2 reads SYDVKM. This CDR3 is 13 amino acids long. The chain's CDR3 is CASRDRGSNEQFF. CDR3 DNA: TGTGCCAGCCGAGACAGGGGGAGTAATGAGCAGTTCTTC.

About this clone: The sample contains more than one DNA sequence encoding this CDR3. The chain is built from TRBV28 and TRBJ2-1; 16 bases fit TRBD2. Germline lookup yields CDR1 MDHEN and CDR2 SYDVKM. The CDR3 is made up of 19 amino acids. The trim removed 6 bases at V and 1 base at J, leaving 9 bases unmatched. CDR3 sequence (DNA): TGTGCCAGCAGCCTACCGGGACTAGCGGGAGGGCCGTCCTACAATGAGCAGTTCTTC. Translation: CASSLPGLAGGPSYNEQFF. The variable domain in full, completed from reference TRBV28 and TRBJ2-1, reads DVKVTQSSRYLVKRTGEKVFLECVQDMDHENMFWYRQDPGLGLRLIYFSYDVKMKEKGDIPEGYSVSREKKERFSLILESASTNQTSMYLCASSLPGLAGGPSYNEQFFGPGTRLTVL.

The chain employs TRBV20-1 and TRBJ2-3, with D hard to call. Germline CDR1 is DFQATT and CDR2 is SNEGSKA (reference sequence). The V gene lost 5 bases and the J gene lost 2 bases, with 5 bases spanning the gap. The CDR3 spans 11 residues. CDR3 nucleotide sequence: TGCAGTGCTTGGGTCACAGATACGCAGTATTTT. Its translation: CSAWVTDTQYF.

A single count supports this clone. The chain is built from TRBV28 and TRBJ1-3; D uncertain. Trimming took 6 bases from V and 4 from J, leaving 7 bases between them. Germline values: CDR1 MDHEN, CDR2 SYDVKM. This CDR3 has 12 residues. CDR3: CASSLGGNTIYF. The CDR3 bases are TGTGCCAGCAGCTTGGGGGGAAACACCATATATTTT. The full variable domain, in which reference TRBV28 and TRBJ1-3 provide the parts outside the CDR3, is DVKVTQSSRYLVKRTGEKVFLECVQDMDHENMFWYRQDPGLGLRLIYFSYDVKMKEKGDIPEGYSVSREKKERFSLILESASTNQTSMYLCASSLGGNTIYFGEGSWLTVV.

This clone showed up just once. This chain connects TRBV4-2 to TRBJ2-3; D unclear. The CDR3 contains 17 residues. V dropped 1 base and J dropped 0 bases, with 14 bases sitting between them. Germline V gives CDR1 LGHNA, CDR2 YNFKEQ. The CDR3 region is CASSQGVTVVSTDTQYF. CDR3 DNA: TGTGCCAGCAGCCAAGGCGTTACAGTCGTCAGCACAGATACGCAGTATTTT.

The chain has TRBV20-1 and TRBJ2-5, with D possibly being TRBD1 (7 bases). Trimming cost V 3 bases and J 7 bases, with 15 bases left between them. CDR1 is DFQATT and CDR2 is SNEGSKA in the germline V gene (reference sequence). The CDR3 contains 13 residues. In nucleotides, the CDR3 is TGCAGTGCTAGTCCCCAGGGGGGAGGGACCCAGTACTTC. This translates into CSASPQGGGTQYF.

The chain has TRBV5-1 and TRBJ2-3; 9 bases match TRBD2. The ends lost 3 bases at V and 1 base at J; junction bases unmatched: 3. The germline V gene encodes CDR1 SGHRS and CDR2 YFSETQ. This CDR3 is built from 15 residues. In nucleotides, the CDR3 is TGCGCCAGCAGCTGGAGGACTAGCGGCACAGATACGCAGTATTTT. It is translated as CASSWRTSGTDTQYF.

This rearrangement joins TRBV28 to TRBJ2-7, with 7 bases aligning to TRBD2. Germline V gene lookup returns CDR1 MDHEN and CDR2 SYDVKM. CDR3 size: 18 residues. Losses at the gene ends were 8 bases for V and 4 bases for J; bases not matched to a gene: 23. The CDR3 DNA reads TGTGCCAGCGGTACAGCTACGGGCGGGGGAGTCGTGTATTACGAGCAGTACTTC. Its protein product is CASGTATGGGVVYYEQYF.

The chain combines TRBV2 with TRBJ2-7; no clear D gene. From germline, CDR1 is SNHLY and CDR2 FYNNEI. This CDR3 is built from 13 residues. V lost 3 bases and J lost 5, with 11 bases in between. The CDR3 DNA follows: TGTGCCAGCAGTGATACGGCGGCAGACGAGCAGTACTTC. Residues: CASSDTAADEQYF. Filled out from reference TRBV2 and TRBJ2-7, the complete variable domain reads EPEVTQTPSHQVTQMGQEVILRCVPISNHLYFYWYRQILGQKVEFLVSFYNNEISEKSEIFDDQFSVERPDGSNFTLKIRSTKLEDSAMYFCASSDTAADEQYFGPGTRLTVT.

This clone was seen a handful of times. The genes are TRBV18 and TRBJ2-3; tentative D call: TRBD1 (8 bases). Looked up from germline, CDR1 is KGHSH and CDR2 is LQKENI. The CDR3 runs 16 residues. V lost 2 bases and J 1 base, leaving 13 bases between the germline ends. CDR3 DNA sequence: TGTGCCAGCTCACCAACAGGGGGAGGGCGCACAGATACGCAGTATTTT. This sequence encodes CASSPTGGGRTDTQYF.

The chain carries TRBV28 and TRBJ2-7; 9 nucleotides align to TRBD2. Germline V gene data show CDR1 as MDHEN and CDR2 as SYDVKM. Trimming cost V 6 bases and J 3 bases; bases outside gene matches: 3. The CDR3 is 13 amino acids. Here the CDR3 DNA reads TGTGCCAGCAGACTAGCGGGCGTCTACGAGCAGTACTTC. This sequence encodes CASRLAGVYEQYF. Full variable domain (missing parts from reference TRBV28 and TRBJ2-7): DVKVTQSSRYLVKRTGEKVFLECVQDMDHENMFWYRQDPGLGLRLIYFSYDVKMKEKGDIPEGYSVSREKKERFSLILESASTNQTSMYLCASRLAGVYEQYFGPGTRLTVT.

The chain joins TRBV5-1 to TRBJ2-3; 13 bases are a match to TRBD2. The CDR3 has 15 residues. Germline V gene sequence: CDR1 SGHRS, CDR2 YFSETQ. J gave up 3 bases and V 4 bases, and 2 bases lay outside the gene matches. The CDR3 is CASSGTSGVTDTQYF. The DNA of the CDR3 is TGCGCCAGCAGCGGGACTAGCGGGGTTACAGATACGCAGTATTTT.

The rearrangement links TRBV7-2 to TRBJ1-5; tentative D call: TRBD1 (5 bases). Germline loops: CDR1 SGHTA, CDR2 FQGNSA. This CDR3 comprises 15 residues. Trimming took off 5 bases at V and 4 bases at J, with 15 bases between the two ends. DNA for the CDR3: TGTGCCAGCAGCCCAGGGCATGTGCTTAATCAGCCCCAGCATTTT. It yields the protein CASSPGHVLNQPQHF.

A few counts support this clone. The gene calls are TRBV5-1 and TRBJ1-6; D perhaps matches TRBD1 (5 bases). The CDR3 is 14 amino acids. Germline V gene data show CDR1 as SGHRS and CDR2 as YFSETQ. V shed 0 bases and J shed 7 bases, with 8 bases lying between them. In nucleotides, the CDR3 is TGCGCCAGCAGCTTGGTGTCAGGGAATTCACCCCTCCACTTT. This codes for CASSLVSGNSPLHF.

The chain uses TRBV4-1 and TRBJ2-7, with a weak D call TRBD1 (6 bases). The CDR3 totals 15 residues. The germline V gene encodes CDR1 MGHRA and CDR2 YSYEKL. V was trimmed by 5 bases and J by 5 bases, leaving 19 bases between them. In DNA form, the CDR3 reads TGCGCCAGCAGCATCTACTCACAGGGTTCCCACGAGCAGTACTTC. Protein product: CASSIYSQGSHEQYF.

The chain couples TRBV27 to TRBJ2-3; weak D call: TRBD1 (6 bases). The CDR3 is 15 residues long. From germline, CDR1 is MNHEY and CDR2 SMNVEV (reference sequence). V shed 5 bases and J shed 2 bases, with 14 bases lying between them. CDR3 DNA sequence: TGTGCCAGCAGTGGGGGCAGCCTATACACAGATACGCAGTATTTT. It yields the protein CASSGGSLYTDTQYF.

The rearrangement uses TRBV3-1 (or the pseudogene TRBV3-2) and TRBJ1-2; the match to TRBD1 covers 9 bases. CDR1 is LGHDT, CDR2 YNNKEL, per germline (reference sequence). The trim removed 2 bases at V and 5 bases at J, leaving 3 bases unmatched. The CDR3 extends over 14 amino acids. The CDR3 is CASSQWDRDYGYTF. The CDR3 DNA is TGTGCCAGCAGCCAATGGGACAGGGATTATGGCTACACCTTC.

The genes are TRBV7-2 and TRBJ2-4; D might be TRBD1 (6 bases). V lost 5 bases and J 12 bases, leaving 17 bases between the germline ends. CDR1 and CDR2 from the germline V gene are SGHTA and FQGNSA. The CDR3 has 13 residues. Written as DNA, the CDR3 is TGTGCCAGCAGCCCGGACAGAGGACCCCCTCAGTACTTC. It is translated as CASSPDRGPPQYF.

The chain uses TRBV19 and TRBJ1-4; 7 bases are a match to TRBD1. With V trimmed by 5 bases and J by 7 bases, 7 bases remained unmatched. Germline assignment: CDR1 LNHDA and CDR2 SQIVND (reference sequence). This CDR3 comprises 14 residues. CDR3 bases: TGTGCCAGTAGTCTAGGGACAGCTCCTGAAAAACTGTTTTTT. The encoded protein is CASSLGTAPEKLFF.

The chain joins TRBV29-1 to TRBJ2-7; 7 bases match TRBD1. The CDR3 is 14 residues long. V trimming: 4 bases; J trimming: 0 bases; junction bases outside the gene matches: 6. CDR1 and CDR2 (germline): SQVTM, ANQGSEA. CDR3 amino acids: CSVVGQDSSYEQYF. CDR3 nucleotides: TGCAGCGTTGTCGGACAGGACAGCTCCTACGAGCAGTACTTC.

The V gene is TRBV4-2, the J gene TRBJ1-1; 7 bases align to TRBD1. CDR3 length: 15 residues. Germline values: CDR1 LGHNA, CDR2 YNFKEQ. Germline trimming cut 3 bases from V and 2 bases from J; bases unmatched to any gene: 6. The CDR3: CASSQEGQQNTEAFF. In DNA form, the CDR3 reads TGTGCCAGCAGCCAGGAGGGACAGCAAAACACTGAAGCTTTCTTT.

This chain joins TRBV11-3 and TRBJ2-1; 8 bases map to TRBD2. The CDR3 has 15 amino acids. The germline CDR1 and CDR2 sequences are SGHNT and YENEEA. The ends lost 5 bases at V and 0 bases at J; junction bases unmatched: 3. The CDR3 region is CASSPGTSSYNEQFF. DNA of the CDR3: TGTGCCAGCAGCCCGGGGACTAGCTCCTACAATGAGCAGTTCTTC.

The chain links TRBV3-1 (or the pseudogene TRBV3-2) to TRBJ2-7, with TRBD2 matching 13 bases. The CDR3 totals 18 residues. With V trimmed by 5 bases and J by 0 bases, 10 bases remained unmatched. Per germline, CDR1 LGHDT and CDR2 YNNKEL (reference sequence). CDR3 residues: CASSWQALAGGSSYEQYF. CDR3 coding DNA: TGTGCCAGCAGCTGGCAGGCACTAGCGGGAGGGAGCTCCTACGAGCAGTACTTC.

CDR3 in DNA: TGTGCCAGCAGGCAGGGACAGGACACTGAAGCTTTCTTT. It encodes CASRQGQDTEAFF. J is TRBJ1-1 and V is TRBV12-3 or TRBV12-4, with 8 bases aligning to TRBD1. CDR3 length equals 13 residues. With 6 bases clipped from V and 3 bases from J, the junction kept 3 bases outside the gene matches.